This T cell receptor beta chain stems from a study of molecular identifiers for immune sequencing clone quantification. General study findings and limits: With a barcode shared among identical TCR molecules, highly expanded clone sizes could be underestimated. Spiked-in Jurkat TCR RNA corresponding to one cell was reported as detectable against approximately 900,000 naive cells.

Note on this clonotype: Antigen: not known.

Library preparation followed earlier protocols using designated TCR primers. TCRdb itself ran the PCR reads through MiXCR, one entry per CDR3 protein. The table shows 88,000 or so distinct CDR3 sequences, with over 20% occurring only once. From germline, CDR1 is SGDLS and CDR2 YYNGEE. Trimming removed 3 bases from V and 0 bases from J, with 12 bases in between. The CDR3 spans 16 residues. The receptor comes from a human donor in good health. Some libraries in this study had Jurkat cell RNA spiked in. The chain links TRBV9 to TRBJ2-2; no firm D call. Sequencing used naive CD8+ T cells from blood, with Jurkat cell RNA spiked in. Subset in this sample: FACS-sorted CD8+CD4-CCR7+CD45RA+ naive T cells. The CDR3 DNA follows: TGTGCCAGCAGCGCCAACATGAGAGCGAACACCGGGGAGCTGTTTTTT. Its protein is CASSANMRANTGELFF.